This record looks at one TCR beta chain sequence and its context. The data derive from a study of T cells in Graves' hyperthyroidism and ophthalmopathy. The cohort's ophthalmopathy patients, a group with duration under 3 months, had a Clinical Activity Score of at least 3 and a NOSPECS grade of at least 4. There are 15 residues in the CDR3. Germline lookup yields CDR1 SEHNR and CDR2 FQNEAQ (reference sequence). V gave up 6 bases and J gave up 2 bases, with 16 bases separating them. Amplification yielded TCR beta CDR3 regions, with RNA transcripts as the source. HTBI primers were used for first-round RT-PCR of the TCR CDR3. One entry per CDR3 protein, called by TCRdb with MiXCR from the multiplex PCR reads. The table includes 250,000 to 400,000 distinct CDR3 sequences, roughly 15% detected once.

The V call is TRBV7-9, the J call TRBJ1-2, with D possibly being TRBD1 (5 bases). This receptor was obtained from a woman aged 35 to 49 with Graves' ophthalmopathy. The source material was blood. In DNA, the CDR3 is TGTGCCAGCAGTCTTTCCGGGACTCAGAACTATGGCTACACCTTC. Protein sequence: CASSLSGTQNYGYTF.